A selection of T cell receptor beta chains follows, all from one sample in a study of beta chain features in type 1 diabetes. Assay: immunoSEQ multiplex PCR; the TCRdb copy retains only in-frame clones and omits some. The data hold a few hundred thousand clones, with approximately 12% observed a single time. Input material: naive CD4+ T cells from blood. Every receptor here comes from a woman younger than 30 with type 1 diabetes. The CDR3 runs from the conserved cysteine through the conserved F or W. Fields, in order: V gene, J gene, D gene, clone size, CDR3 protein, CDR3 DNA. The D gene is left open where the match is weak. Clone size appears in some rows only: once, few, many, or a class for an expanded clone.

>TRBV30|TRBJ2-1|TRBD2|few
CAWSPGLAGGGNEQFF
TGTGCCTGGAGTCCTGGACTAGCGGGAGGTGGGAATGAGCAGTTCTTC
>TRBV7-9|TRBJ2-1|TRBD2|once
CASSSRTSGSYNEQFF
TGTGCCAGCAGCTCAAGGACTAGCGGTTCCTACAATGAGCAGTTCTTC
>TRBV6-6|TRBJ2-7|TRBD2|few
CASSWGGSEVPYEQYF
TGTGCCAGCAGTTGGGGCGGGAGTGAGGTCCCCTACGAGCAGTACTTC
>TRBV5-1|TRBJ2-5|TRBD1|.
CASSLGTGSETQYF
TGCGCCAGCAGCTTGGGGACAGGATCAGAGACCCAGTACTTC
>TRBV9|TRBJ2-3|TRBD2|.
CASSVASRSSGTTDTQYF
TGTGCCAGCAGCGTCGCGAGTCGGTCTAGCGGGACCACAGATACGCAGTATTTT
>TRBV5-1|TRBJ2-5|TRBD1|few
CASSLGQGDQETQYF
TGCGCCAGCAGCTTGGGACAGGGGGATCAAGAGACCCAGTACTTC
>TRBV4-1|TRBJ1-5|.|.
CASSQVVTDFNQPQHF
TGCGCCAGCAGCCAAGTTGTGACAGATTTCAATCAGCCCCAGCATTTT
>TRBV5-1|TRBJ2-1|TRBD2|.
CASSILTSGRGSYNEQFF
TGCGCCAGCAGCATATTGACTAGCGGGAGAGGGTCCTACAATGAGCAGTTCTTC
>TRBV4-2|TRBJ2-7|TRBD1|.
CASSPQWTGASEQYF
TGTGCCAGCAGCCCACAGTGGACAGGGGCGAGCGAGCAGTACTTC
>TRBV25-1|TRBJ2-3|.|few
CASSESLTLTDTQYF
TGTGCCAGCAGTGAAAGCCTTACCCTCACGGATACGCAGTATTTT
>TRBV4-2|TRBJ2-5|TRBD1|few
CASSQRTGKGETQYF
TGTGCCAGCAGCCAGAGGACAGGGAAAGGGGAGACCCAGTACTTC
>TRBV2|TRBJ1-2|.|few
CASSEHRYYGYTF
TGTGCCAGCAGTGAACATCGGTACTATGGCTACACCTTC
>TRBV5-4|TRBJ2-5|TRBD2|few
CASSLSGGRWETQYF
TGTGCCAGCAGCTTGAGCGGCGGGAGGTGGGAGACCCAGTACTTC
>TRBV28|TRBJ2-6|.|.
CASSLLVGGANVLTF
TGTGCCAGCAGTTTATTAGTTGGTGGGGCCAACGTCCTGACTTTC
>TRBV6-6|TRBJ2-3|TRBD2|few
CASSYFREGQYF
TGTGCCAGCAGTTACTTCCGGGAGGGGCAGTATTTT
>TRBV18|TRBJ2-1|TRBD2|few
CASSLSTSGQQFF
TGTGCCAGCTCACTTTCGACTAGCGGACAGCAGTTCTTC
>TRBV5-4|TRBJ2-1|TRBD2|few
CASSSGTSGYNEQFF
TGTGCCAGCAGCTCGGGGACTAGCGGTTACAATGAGCAGTTCTTC
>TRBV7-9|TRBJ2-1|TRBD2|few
CASSFDGLGGVDEQFF
TGTGCCAGCAGCTTCGACGGACTAGGAGGGGTTGATGAGCAGTTCTTC
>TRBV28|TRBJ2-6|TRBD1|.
CASLNFTGGRGANVLTF
TGTGCCAGCCTCAATTTTACAGGGGGCCGTGGGGCCAACGTCCTGACTTTC
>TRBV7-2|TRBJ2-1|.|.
CASSSHLLGEQFF
TGTGCCAGCAGCTCCCACCTACTAGGTGAGCAGTTCTTC
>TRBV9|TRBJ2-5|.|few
CASSVGVREQETQYF
TGTGCCAGCAGCGTAGGGGTCCGGGAACAAGAGACCCAGTACTTC
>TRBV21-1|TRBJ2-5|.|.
CASSKKGPGKGQWETQYF
TGTGCCAGCAGCAAAAAAGGGCCCGGGAAAGGCCAGTGGGAGACCCAGTACTTC